The 15 T cell receptor beta chains presented below share a single source sample, sequenced in a study of blood T cell repertoires in COVID-19. Some clones are missing from TCRdb's copy, which holds only in-frame ones; the method was immunoSEQ multiplex PCR. Of 180,000 or so clones in the sample, approximately 86% are singletons; the top ten hold roughly 1.6%. The sample consisted of peripheral blood. These receptor sequences come from a woman between 50 and 59 years old with acute or convalescent COVID-19.

The chain employs TRBV27 and TRBJ2-1; 8 bases fit TRBD2. Germline assignment: CDR1 MNHEY and CDR2 SMNVEV (reference sequence). V trimming: 5 bases; J trimming: 2 bases; junction bases outside the gene matches: 5. CDR3 length: 15 amino acids. The CDR3 DNA is TGTGCCAGCAGTCCAGAGGGACTAGCCTACAATGAGCAGTTCTTC. Protein sequence: CASSPEGLAYNEQFF.

The rearrangement uses TRBV7-9 and TRBJ2-2, with D possibly being TRBD2 (6 bases). The CDR3 has 15 residues. Between the trimmed V and J ends, which lost 5 bases and 3 bases, there was a span of 13 bases. Germline lookup yields CDR1 SEHNR and CDR2 FQNEAQ (reference sequence). In DNA, the CDR3 is TGTGCCAGCAGCCCCAGGCGGGACGACACCGGGGAGCTGTTTTTT. Encoded protein: CASSPRRDDTGELFF.

CDR3 in amino acids: CASSPPGQGGYGYTF. CDR3 DNA: TGTGCCAGTAGTCCTCCGGGACAGGGGGGATATGGCTACACCTTC. This chain connects TRBV19 to TRBJ1-2; 11 bases are a match to TRBD1. Germline CDR1 reads LNHDA; CDR2 reads SQIVND (reference sequence). J gave up 5 bases and V 5 bases, and 7 bases lay outside the gene matches. The CDR3 length is 15 residues.

The rearrangement links TRBV18 to TRBJ1-6, with D possibly being TRBD1 (5 bases). The CDR3 sequence is 17 residues long. Germline V lookup: CDR1 KGHSH, CDR2 LQKENI. V was pared by 1 base and J by 7 bases, with 17 bases between. CDR3 loop: CASSPLPIGQDNSPLHF. The DNA for the CDR3 is TGTGCCAGCTCACCACTTCCTATTGGACAAGACAATTCACCCCTCCACTTT.

The chain has TRBV5-4 and TRBJ2-1; 10 nucleotides agree with TRBD2. CDR3 length: 14 residues. Per the germline V gene, CDR1 is SGHNT and CDR2 is YYREEE (reference sequence). V lost 6 bases, J lost 6 bases, and 6 bases stayed unmatched. The CDR3 spells CASTDSGGPNEQFF. Here the CDR3 DNA reads TGTGCCAGCACAGATAGCGGGGGGCCCAATGAGCAGTTCTTC.

V usage is TRBV10-2 and J usage is TRBJ1-5; D is undetermined. V dropped 8 bases and J dropped 3 bases, with 14 bases sitting between them. This CDR3 region has 14 residues. Per the germline V gene, CDR1 is WSHSY and CDR2 is SAAADI. Written as DNA, the CDR3 is TGCGCCAGCGGGGAGAGGGTCCTCAATCAGCCCCAGCATTTT. This codes for CASGERVLNQPQHF.

In DNA form, the CDR3 reads TGTGCCAGCAGCTTCCAACTAGCGGGAAAGTACGCAGATACGCAGTATTTT. This encodes CASSFQLAGKYADTQYF. V usage is TRBV7-2 and J usage is TRBJ2-3, with TRBD2 identical over 10 bases. The germline CDR1 and CDR2 sequences are SGHTA and FQGNSA. CDR3 size: 17 residues. With V trimmed by 3 bases and J by 4 bases, 10 bases remained unmatched. The full variable domain, rest sourced from reference TRBV7-2 and TRBJ2-3, is GAGVSQSPSNKVTEKGKDVELRCDPISGHTALYWYRQSLGQGLEFLIYFQGNSAPDKSGLPSDRFSAERTGGSVSTLTIQRTQQEDSAVYLCASSFQLAGKYADTQYFGPGTRLTVL.

The J gene is TRBJ2-4, the V gene TRBV5-1; 8 nucleotides line up with TRBD2. J was trimmed by 0 bases and V by 0 bases; bases with no gene match: 8. Germline assignment: CDR1 SGHRS and CDR2 YFSETQ. The CDR3 totals 18 residues. The CDR3 nucleotides read TGCGCCAGCAGCTTGGTTGAACTAGCGGATTTAGCCAAAAACATTCAGTACTTC. Encoded protein: CASSLVELADLAKNIQYF.

The chain couples TRBV6-5 to TRBJ1-5, with D possibly TRBD1 on 6 matching bases. Trimming removed 6 bases at V and 2 bases at J, with 8 bases between. The length of the CDR3 is 13 residues. CDR1 and CDR2 from the germline V gene are MNHEY and SVGAGI. For the CDR3, the DNA is TGTGCCAGCAGAAGACAGGGCAATCAGCCCCAGCATTTT. This encodes CASRRQGNQPQHF.

V and J are TRBV11-3 and TRBJ1-2; D call uncertain. Trimming shortened V by 0 bases and J by 8 bases, and 13 bases separated the two germline ends. The V gene's germline CDR1 is SGHNT and CDR2 YENEEA. This CDR3 spans 14 amino acids. CDR3 sequence (DNA): TGTGCCAGCAGCTTAGATCCAGCAGGAAGGGGCTACACCTTC. As protein: CASSLDPAGRGYTF.

DNA for the CDR3: TGTGCCAGCTCACCACCTGGACAGATAAACACTGAAGCTTTCTTT. Amino acid sequence: CASSPPGQINTEAFF. This chain joins TRBV18 and TRBJ1-1; D is perhaps TRBD1 (6 bases). The CDR3 has 15 residues. Trimming took off 0 bases at V and 2 bases at J, with 10 bases between the two ends. Germline V gene sequence: CDR1 KGHSH, CDR2 LQKENI.

The chain combines TRBV27 with TRBJ1-1; tentatively, D is TRBD1 (6 bases). Trimming stripped 4 bases from V and 1 base from J, with 10 bases between. The CDR3 consists of 14 residues. Germline V gene sequence: CDR1 MNHEY, CDR2 SMNVEV (reference sequence). The CDR3 spells CASSSGTKNTEAFF. The CDR3 bases are TGTGCCAGCAGTTCCGGGACAAAGAACACTGAAGCTTTCTTT.

The chain carries TRBV10-3 and TRBJ1-2; D remains ambiguous. This CDR3 contains 16 residues. Germline-derived CDR1 and CDR2 are ENHRY and SYGVKD. The V end lost 0 bases, the J end lost 1 base, and 12 bases lay between the germline ends. The CDR3 reads CAISESFLGSNYGYTF. The CDR3 bases are TGTGCCATCAGTGAGTCGTTTCTTGGGAGTAACTATGGCTACACCTTC.

The chain has TRBV14 and TRBJ1-1, with D unclear. This CDR3 is 14 amino acids long. CDR1 is SGHDN and CDR2 is FVKESK in the germline V gene. Trimming pared 4 bases from V and 6 bases from J, leaving 15 bases between. CDR3 DNA: TGTGCCAGCAGCCCCCGAGGGTACAATGCTGAAGCTTTCTTT. Translation: CASSPRGYNAEAFF. Combining the CDR3 with reference TRBV14 and TRBJ1-1 gives the whole variable domain EAGVTQFPSHSVIEKGQTVTLRCDPISGHDNLYWYRRVMGKEIKFLLHFVKESKQDESGMPNNRFLAERTGGTYSTLKVQPAELEDSGVYFCASSPRGYNAEAFFGQGTRLTVV.

V gene TRBV18 combines with J gene TRBJ1-1; D gene unclear. CDR3 length equals 13 residues. Germline V gene sequence: CDR1 KGHSH, CDR2 LQKENI. Trimming shortened V by 3 bases and J by 3 bases, and 8 bases separated the two germline ends. The CDR3, as DNA: TGTGCCAGCTCACCCCTAGAACACACTGAAGCTTTCTTT. As protein: CASSPLEHTEAFF. Drawing the rest from reference TRBV18 and TRBJ1-1, the complete variable domain is NAGVMQNPRHLVRRRGQEARLRCSPMKGHSHVYWYRQLPEEGLKFMVYLQKENIIDESGMPKERFSAEFPKEGPSILRIQQVVRGDSAAYFCASSPLEHTEAFFGQGTRLTVV.